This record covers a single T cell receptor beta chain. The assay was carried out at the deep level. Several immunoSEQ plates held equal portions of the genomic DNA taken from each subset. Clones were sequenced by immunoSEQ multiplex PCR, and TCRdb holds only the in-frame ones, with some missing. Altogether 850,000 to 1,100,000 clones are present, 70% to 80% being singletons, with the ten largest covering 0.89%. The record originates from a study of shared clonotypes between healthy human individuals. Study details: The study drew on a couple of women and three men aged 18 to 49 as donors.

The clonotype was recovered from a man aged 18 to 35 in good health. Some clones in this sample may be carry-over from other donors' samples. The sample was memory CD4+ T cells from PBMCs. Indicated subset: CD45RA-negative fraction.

CDR3 protein: CASSYGLNNEQFF. The CDR3 nucleotides are TGTGCCAGCAGTTATGGGCTCAACAATGAGCAGTTCTTC. The chain links TRBV6-6 to TRBJ2-1; D not certain. Trimming pared 3 bases from V and 5 bases from J, leaving 8 bases between. CDR1 and CDR2 (germline): MNHNY, SVGAGI (reference sequence). CDR3 length equals 13 residues.